This T cell receptor (beta chain) appears in the sequencing data of a study of blood T cell repertoires in COVID-19. Study as a whole: Donors in the United States, Italy and Spain gave samples during acute or convalescent COVID-19. Sources were T cells, B-cell-depleted T cells, or PBMCs; the material itself was cDNA or gDNA.

In the authors' methods: Reference gene primer amplification yielded estimated nucleated cell counts. Libraries were prepared by immunoSEQ multiplex PCR; TCRdb keeps only in-frame clonotypes and omits some of them. Clone size and V and J calls were adopted from that table, with D and trimming inferred from the DNA. Found here are 85,000 to 95,000 clones, more than 70% of them singletons; the top ten hold 0.35% to 0.5%. The germline CDR1 and CDR2 sequences are SGDLS and YYNGEE. Trimming at V came to 4 bases and at J to 8 bases, leaving 15 bases not matched to a gene. This CDR3 is built from 16 residues.

This sequence originates from a man in his sixties with acute or convalescent COVID-19. The chain couples TRBV9 to TRBJ2-1, with 7 positions matching TRBD2. The sequencing input was peripheral blood. CDR3 sequence reads: CASSPRAAGSRHEQFF. In DNA, the CDR3 is TGTGCCAGCAGCCCTAGAGCAGCGGGGAGCAGGCATGAGCAGTTCTTC.